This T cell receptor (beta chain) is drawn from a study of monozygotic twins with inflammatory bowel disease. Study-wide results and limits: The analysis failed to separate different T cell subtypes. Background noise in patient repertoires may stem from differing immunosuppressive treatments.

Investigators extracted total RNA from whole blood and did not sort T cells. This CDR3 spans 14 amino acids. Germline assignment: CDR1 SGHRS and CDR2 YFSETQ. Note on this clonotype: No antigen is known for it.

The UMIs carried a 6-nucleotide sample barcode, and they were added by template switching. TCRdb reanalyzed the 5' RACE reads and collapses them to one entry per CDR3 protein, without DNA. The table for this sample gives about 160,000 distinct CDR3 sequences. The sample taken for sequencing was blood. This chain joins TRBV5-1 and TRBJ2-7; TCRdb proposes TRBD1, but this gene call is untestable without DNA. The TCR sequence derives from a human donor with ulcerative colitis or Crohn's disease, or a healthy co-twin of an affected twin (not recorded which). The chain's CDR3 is CASSLDGTGLEQYF.